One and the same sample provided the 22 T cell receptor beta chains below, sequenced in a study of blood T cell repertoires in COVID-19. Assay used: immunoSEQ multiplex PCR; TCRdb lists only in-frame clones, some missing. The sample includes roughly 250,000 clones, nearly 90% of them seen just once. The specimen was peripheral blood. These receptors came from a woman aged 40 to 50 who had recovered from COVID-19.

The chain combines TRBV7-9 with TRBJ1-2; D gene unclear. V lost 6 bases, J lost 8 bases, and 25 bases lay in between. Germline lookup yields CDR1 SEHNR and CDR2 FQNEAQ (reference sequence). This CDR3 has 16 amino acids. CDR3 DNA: TGTGCCAGCAGTCAAAATCCGGGAGCATGGACTGAGGGCTACACCTTC. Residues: CASSQNPGAWTEGYTF.

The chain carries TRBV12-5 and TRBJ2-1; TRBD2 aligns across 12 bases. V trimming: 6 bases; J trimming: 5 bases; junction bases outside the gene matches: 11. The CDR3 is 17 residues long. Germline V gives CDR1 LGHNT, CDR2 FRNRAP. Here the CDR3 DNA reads TGTGCTAGTGGCGATCCCCCCCTAGCGGGAGGGCACAATGAGCAGTTCTTC. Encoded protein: CASGDPPLAGGHNEQFF.

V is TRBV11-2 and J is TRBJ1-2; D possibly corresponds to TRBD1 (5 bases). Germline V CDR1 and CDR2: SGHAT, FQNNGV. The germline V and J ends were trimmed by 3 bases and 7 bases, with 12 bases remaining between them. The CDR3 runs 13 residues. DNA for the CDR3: TGTGCCAGCAGCTTCGAACTCGGGGGTGGCTACACCTTC. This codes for CASSFELGGGYTF.

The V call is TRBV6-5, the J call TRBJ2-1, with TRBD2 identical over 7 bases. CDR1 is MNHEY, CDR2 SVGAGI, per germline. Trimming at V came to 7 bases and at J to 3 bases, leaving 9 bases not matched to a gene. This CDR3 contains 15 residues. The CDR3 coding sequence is TGTGCCAGCAAGACCTTGCGGGGGAGCTACAATGAGCAGTTCTTC. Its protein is CASKTLRGSYNEQFF.

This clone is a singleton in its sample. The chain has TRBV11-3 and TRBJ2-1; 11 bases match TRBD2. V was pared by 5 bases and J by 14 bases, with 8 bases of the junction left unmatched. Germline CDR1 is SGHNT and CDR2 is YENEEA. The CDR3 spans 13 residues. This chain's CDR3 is CASSPTSGSLEFF. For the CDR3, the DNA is TGTGCCAGCAGCCCCACTAGCGGGAGTTTAGAGTTCTTC.

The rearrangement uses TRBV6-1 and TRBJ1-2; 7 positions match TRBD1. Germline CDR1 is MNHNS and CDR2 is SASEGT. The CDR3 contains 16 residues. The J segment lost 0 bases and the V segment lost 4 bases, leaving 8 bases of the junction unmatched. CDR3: CASSVTGTVPNYGYTF. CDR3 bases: TGTGCCAGCAGTGTAACCGGGACAGTACCTAACTATGGCTACACCTTC.

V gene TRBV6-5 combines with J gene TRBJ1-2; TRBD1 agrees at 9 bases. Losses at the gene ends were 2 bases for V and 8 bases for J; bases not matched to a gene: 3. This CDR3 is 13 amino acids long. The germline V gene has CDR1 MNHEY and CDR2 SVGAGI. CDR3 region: CASSYDRGSGYTF. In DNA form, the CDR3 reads TGTGCCAGCAGTTACGACAGGGGGAGCGGCTACACCTTC.

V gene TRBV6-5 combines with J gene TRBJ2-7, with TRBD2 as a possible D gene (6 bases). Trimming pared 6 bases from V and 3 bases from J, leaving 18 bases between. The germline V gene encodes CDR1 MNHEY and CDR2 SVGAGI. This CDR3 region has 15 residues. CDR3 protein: CASSREGHGSYEQYF. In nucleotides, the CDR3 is TGTGCCAGCAGCCGCGAGGGGCACGGGAGCTACGAGCAGTACTTC.

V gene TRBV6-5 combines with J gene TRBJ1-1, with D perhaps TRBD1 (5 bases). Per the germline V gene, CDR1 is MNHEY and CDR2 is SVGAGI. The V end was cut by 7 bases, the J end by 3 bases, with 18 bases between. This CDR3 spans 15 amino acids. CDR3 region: CASTYRGGRDTEAFF. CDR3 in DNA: TGTGCCAGCACGTACCGGGGGGGAAGGGACACTGAAGCTTTCTTT.

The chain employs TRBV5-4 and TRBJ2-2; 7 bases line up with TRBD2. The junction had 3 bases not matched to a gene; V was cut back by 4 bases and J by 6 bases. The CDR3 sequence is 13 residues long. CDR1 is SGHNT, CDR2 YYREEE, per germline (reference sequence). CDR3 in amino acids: CASSRGGPGELFF. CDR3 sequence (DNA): TGTGCCAGCAGCCGCGGGGGACCCGGGGAGCTGTTTTTT.

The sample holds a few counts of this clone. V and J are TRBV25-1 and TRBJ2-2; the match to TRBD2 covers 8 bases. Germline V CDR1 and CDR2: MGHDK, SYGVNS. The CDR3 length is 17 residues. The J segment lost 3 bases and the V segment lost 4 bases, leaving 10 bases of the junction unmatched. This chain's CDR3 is CASSALRGVVDTGELFF. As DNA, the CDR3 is TGTGCCAGCAGTGCGCTGCGGGGGGTTGTAGACACCGGGGAGCTGTTTTTT.

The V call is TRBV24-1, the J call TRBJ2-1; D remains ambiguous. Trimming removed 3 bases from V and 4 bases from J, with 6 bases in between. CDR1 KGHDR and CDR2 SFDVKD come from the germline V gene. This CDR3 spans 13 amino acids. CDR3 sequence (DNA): TGTGCCACCAGTGATACTGAATACAATGAGCAGTTCTTC. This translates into CATSDTEYNEQFF.

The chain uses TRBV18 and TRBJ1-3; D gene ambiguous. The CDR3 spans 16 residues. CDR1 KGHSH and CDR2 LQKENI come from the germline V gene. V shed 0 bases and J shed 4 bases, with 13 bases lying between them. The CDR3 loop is CASSPPVTREGNTIYF. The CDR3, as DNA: TGTGCCAGCTCACCACCGGTTACGAGAGAGGGAAACACCATATATTTT.

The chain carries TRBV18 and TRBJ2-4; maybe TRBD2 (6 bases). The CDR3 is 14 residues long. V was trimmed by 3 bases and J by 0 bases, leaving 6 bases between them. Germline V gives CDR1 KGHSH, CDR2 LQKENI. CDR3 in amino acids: CASSPREAKNIQYF. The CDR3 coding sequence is TGTGCCAGCTCACCGCGGGAAGCCAAAAACATTCAGTACTTC.

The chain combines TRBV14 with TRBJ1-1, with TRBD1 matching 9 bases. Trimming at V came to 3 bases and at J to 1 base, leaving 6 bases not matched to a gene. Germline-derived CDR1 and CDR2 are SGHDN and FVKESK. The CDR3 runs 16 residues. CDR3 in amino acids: CASSQYRGHRNTEAFF. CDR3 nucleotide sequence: TGTGCCAGCAGCCAGTACAGGGGGCATAGGAACACTGAAGCTTTCTTT.

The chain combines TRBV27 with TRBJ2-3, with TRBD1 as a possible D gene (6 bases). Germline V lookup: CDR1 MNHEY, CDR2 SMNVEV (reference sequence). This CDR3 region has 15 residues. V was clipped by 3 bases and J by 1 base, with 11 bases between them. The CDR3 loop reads CASSFRQGRTDTQYF. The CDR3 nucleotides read TGTGCCAGCAGTTTCCGTCAGGGGCGCACAGATACGCAGTATTTT.

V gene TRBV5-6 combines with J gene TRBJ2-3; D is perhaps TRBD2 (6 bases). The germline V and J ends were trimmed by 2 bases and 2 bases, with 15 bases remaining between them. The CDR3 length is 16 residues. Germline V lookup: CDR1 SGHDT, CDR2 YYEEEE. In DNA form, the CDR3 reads TGTGCCAGCAGCTTACTCGCGGGACGATACACAGATACGCAGTATTTT. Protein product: CASSLLAGRYTDTQYF.

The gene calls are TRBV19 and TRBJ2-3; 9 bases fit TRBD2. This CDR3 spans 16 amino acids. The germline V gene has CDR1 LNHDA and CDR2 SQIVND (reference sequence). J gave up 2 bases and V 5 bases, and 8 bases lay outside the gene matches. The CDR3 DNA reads TGTGCCAGTAGTCGGGCTAGCGGGGACCACACAGATACGCAGTATTTT. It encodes CASSRASGDHTDTQYF. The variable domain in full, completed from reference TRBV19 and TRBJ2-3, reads DGGITQSPKYLFRKEGQNVTLSCEQNLNHDAMYWYRQDPGQGLRLIYYSQIVNDFQKGDIAEGYSVSREKKESFPLTVTSAQKNPTAFYLCASSRASGDHTDTQYFGPGTRLTVL.

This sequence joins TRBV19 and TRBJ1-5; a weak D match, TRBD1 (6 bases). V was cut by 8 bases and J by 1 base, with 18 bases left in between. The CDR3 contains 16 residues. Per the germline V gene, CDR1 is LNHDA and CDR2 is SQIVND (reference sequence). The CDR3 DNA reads TGTGCCAGTGGTACGCGGACAGAAGGGAGCAATCAGCCCCAGCATTTT. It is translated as CASGTRTEGSNQPQHF.

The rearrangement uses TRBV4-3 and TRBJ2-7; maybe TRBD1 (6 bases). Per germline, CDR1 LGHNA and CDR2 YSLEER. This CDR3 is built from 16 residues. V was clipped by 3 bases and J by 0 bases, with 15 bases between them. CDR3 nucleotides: TGCGCCAGCAGCCATGAGACAGGCCGCGGCTCCTACGAGCAGTACTTC. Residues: CASSHETGRGSYEQYF.

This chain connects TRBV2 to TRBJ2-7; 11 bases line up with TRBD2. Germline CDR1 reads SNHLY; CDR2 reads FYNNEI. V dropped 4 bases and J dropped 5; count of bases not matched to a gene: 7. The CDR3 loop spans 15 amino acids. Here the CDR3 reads CASSATSGGSHEQYF. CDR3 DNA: TGTGCCAGCAGTGCCACTAGCGGGGGATCCCACGAGCAGTACTTC.

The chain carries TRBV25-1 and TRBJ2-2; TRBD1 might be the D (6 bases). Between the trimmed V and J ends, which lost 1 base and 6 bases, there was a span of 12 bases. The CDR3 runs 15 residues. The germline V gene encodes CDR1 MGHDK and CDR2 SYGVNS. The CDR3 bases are TGTGCCAGCAGTGAATTCGGCAGGGGAGCCGGGGAGCTGTTTTTT. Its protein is CASSEFGRGAGELFF.